This TCR beta chain came from a study of EBV T-cell therapy then PD-1 blockade in nasopharyngeal carcinoma. As for time point: 266 days after commencement of treatment, after nivolumab therapy. The treatment denotes: AdE1-LMPpoly-expanded autologous EBV-specific T-cell therapy followed by anti-PD-1 nivolumab. The method was immunoSEQ multiplex PCR; TCRdb's version includes in-frame clones alone and lacks a portion of them. This sample has tens of thousands of clones, with around four fifths found just once. As concerns this clone: Its antigen is as yet unknown.

The CDR3 totals 16 residues. Germline V CDR1 and CDR2: LGHNA, YSLEER. V dropped 0 bases and J dropped 4; count of bases not matched to a gene: 5. This specimen was CD8+ T cells from blood, taken around day 300 from a patient whose treatment included autologous EBV-specific T cells and nivolumab. The origin of this receptor is a man aged 35-49 years with nasopharyngeal carcinoma. The chain is built from TRBV4-3 and TRBJ1-4; 7 positions agree with TRBD1. CDR3 region: CASSQDGQVDNEKLFF. The CDR3, as DNA: TGCGCCAGCAGCCAAGACGGACAGGTAGATAATGAAAAACTGTTTTTT.